These 27 T cell receptor beta chains originate from one sample sequenced in a study of beta chain features in type 1 diabetes. Of the isolated RNA, all was reverse transcribed, and so the sequenced material was expressed TCRB transcripts. Data came from immunoSEQ multiplex PCR; TCRdb stores just in-frame clones and leaves some out. The data hold 850,000 to 900,000 clones, with roughly a sixth observed a single time. Source material: naive CD4+ T cells from blood. The origin of the receptors is a woman under 30 in good health.

The chain couples TRBV18 to TRBJ2-7; D remains ambiguous. The germline V gene encodes CDR1 KGHSH and CDR2 LQKENI. Trimming removed 6 bases at V and 2 bases at J, with 5 bases between. This CDR3 has 11 residues. The CDR3 protein is CASSHTYEQYF. The CDR3 DNA follows: TGTGCCAGCTCGCATACCTACGAGCAGTACTTC.

The chain carries TRBV19 and TRBJ1-5; a weak D match, TRBD1 (5 bases). The germline CDR1 and CDR2 sequences are LNHDA and SQIVND (reference sequence). CDR3 size: 16 residues. V dropped 5 bases and J dropped 0 bases, with 14 bases sitting between them. CDR3 sequence (DNA): TGTGCCAGTAGTGTCCAGGGAAGCTATAGCAATCAGCCCCAGCATTTT. It encodes CASSVQGSYSNQPQHF.

CDR3 nucleotides: TGTGCCAGCTTCGGCTGGAGCGGGGAAAGCTCCTACGAGCAGTACTTC. Its translation: CASFGWSGESSYEQYF. The chain couples TRBV28 to TRBJ2-7; 7 nucleotides agree with TRBD2. The CDR3 sequence is 16 residues long. Germline CDR1 MDHEN, CDR2 SYDVKM. J lost 0 bases, V lost 8 bases, and 13 bases had no gene match.

The rearrangement uses TRBV11-1 and TRBJ2-3; the D is unclear. V lost 0 bases, J lost 3 bases, and 10 bases lay in between. The CDR3 covers 15 residues. Germline V gene data show CDR1 as SGHAT and CDR2 as FQDESV (reference sequence). The CDR3 region is CASSLASYPTDTQYF. The CDR3 nucleotides read TGTGCCAGCAGCTTAGCGTCCTACCCTACAGATACGCAGTATTTT.

The V and J genes are TRBV27 and TRBJ2-1; 13 bases agree with TRBD2. Germline V gives CDR1 MNHEY, CDR2 SMNVEV (reference sequence). V gave up 6 bases and J gave up 0 bases; unmatched junction bases: 8. The CDR3 spans 18 residues. For the CDR3, the DNA is TGTGCCAGCAGCGATGGACTAGCGGGAGAACGCTCCTACAATGAGCAGTTCTTC. This gives the protein CASSDGLAGERSYNEQFF.

This clone was picked up a small number of times. The gene calls are TRBV27 and TRBJ2-5; D unresolved. The CDR3 runs 14 residues. The V end was cut by 3 bases, the J end by 1 base, with 9 bases between. Germline V gene lookup returns CDR1 MNHEY and CDR2 SMNVEV (reference sequence). The CDR3 region is CASSFSNSQETQYF. CDR3 DNA: TGTGCCAGCAGTTTTAGTAACTCCCAAGAGACCCAGTACTTC.

This chain connects TRBV11-2 to TRBJ2-6; D is undetermined. The CDR3 is 17 residues long. The germline V and J ends were trimmed by 2 bases and 0 bases, with 11 bases remaining between them. Germline CDR1 reads SGHAT; CDR2 reads FQNNGV. CDR3 residues: CASSLLWSNSGANVLTF. The CDR3 DNA reads as TGTGCCAGCAGCTTATTATGGTCAAACTCTGGGGCCAACGTCCTGACTTTC.

This clone has only a few counts. V usage is TRBV29-1 and J usage is TRBJ1-1; D ambiguous. CDR1 is SQVTM, CDR2 ANQGSEA, per germline. The CDR3 is made up of 13 amino acids. Trimming shortened V by 4 bases and J by 2 bases, and 11 bases separated the two germline ends. CDR3 nucleotides: TGCAGCGTTGGCCCACGGAGAAACACTGAAGCTTTCTTT. Encoded protein: CSVGPRRNTEAFF.

The V gene is TRBV27, the J gene TRBJ2-2; 7 bases match TRBD1. Trimming took 6 bases from V and 1 from J; bases not matched to a gene: 11. The CDR3 is 17 residues long. Germline V gene data show CDR1 as MNHEY and CDR2 as SMNVEV (reference sequence). CDR3 amino acids: CASRRDRDSLNTGELFF. As DNA, the CDR3 is TGTGCCAGCAGAAGGGACCGGGACAGCTTGAACACCGGGGAGCTGTTTTTT.

The CDR3 DNA reads TGTGCCAGCAGTTTCAGTATGAACACTGAAGCTTTCTTT. Translating it yields CASSFSMNTEAFF. The chain combines TRBV27 with TRBJ1-1; D call uncertain. The CDR3 is 13 amino acids. Trimming left V 3 bases short and J 0 bases short, with 5 bases between. The germline gives CDR1 MNHEY, CDR2 SMNVEV (reference sequence).

This clone was counted a few times. CDR3 sequence: CATGLPQHEKLFF. In DNA, the CDR3 is TGTGCCACCGGATTACCCCAGCATGAAAAACTGTTTTTT. The chain has TRBV28 and TRBJ1-4; D ambiguous. This CDR3 is built from 13 residues. Germline V gene data show CDR1 as MDHEN and CDR2 as SYDVKM. Trimming removed 10 bases at V and 6 bases at J, with 15 bases between.

The table lists this clone with a few counts. The CDR3 reads CAISGGAIGYTF. In DNA, the CDR3 is TGTGCCATCAGTGGAGGGGCGATTGGCTACACCTTC. The chain couples TRBV10-3 to TRBJ1-2; D perhaps matches TRBD1 (5 bases). The V end lost 4 bases, the J end lost 7 bases, and 10 bases lay between the germline ends. The CDR3 extends over 12 amino acids. Looked up from germline, CDR1 is ENHRY and CDR2 is SYGVKD.

The V gene is TRBV6-1, the J gene TRBJ2-7; D possibly corresponds to TRBD2 (6 bases). This CDR3 has 15 residues. Trimming stripped 5 bases from V and 2 bases from J, with 16 bases between. Germline V gene lookup returns CDR1 MNHNS and CDR2 SASEGT. DNA for the CDR3: TGTGCCAGCAGTTTCGGGACTCTTCGGACCTACGAGCAGTACTTC. This translates into CASSFGTLRTYEQYF.

The genes are TRBV28 and TRBJ2-7; TRBD1 agrees at 9 bases. Germline values: CDR1 MDHEN, CDR2 SYDVKM. This CDR3 has 14 amino acids. After removal of 5 bases from V and 2 bases from J, the junction contained 4 bases not matched to a gene. The CDR3 here is CASSLRDRAYEQYF. CDR3 nucleotides: TGTGCCAGCAGTCTCCGGGACAGGGCCTACGAGCAGTACTTC.

The chain carries TRBV7-9 and TRBJ2-1; no firm D call. The CDR3 contains 13 residues. Germline V lookup: CDR1 SEHNR, CDR2 FQNEAQ (reference sequence). V lost 7 bases and J lost 8, with 15 bases in between. The CDR3 here is CASTPSGGDEQFF. As DNA, the CDR3 is TGTGCCAGCACCCCATCGGGTGGGGATGAGCAGTTCTTC.

J is TRBJ2-1 and V is TRBV7-9; D tentatively fits TRBD1 or TRBD2 (6 bases each). Looked up from germline, CDR1 is SEHNR and CDR2 is FQNEAQ (reference sequence). The CDR3 has 17 amino acids. V was shortened by 5 bases and J by 4 bases, with 21 bases between the two germline ends. In DNA, the CDR3 is TGTGCCAGCAGCCCCACCGCCGGGGGCCTAATATACAATGAGCAGTTCTTC. Residues: CASSPTAGGLIYNEQFF.

V usage is TRBV28 and J usage is TRBJ2-7; D uncertain. Germline values: CDR1 MDHEN, CDR2 SYDVKM. Deletions cut 1 base from V and 4 bases from J, with 8 bases between. CDR3 length: 13 residues. CDR3 sequence reads: CASSLSPKYEQYF. CDR3 nucleotide sequence: TGTGCCAGCAGTTTATCCCCAAAGTACGAGCAGTACTTC.

The rearrangement links TRBV5-6 to TRBJ2-7; D might be TRBD1 or TRBD2, each matching 5 bases. CDR3 length: 15 residues. In germline, CDR1 is SGHDT, CDR2 YYEEEE. The V end lost 0 bases, the J end lost 0 bases, and 10 bases lay between the germline ends. The CDR3 loop is CASSLAGASSYEQYF. Here the CDR3 DNA reads TGTGCCAGCAGCTTGGCCGGGGCTAGCTCCTACGAGCAGTACTTC. Based on the CDR3 plus reference TRBV5-6 and TRBJ2-7, the full variable domain is DAGVTQSPTHLIKTRGQQVTLRCSPKSGHDTVSWYQQALGQGPQFIFQYYEEEERQRGNFPDRFSGHQFPNYSSELNVNALLLGDSALYLCASSLAGASSYEQYFGPGTRLTVT.

A few counts support this clone. V and J are TRBV5-6 and TRBJ1-4; 9 bases are a match to TRBD1. V lost 7 bases, J lost 5 bases, and 9 bases stayed unmatched. The CDR3 runs to 15 residues. Germline CDR1 reads SGHDT; CDR2 reads YYEEEE. CDR3 in amino acids: CASANSGTGNEKLFF. In DNA, the CDR3 is TGTGCCAGCGCCAACTCCGGGACAGGGAATGAAAAACTGTTTTTT.

This clone was counted a few times. This chain uses TRBV4-1 with TRBJ2-5; no definite D call. The CDR3 is 12 amino acids. Trimming stripped 6 bases from V and 1 base from J, with 6 bases between. Germline assignment: CDR1 MGHRA and CDR2 YSYEKL. The CDR3 protein is CASRRSQETQYF. For the CDR3, the DNA is TGCGCCAGCAGGCGGTCCCAAGAGACCCAGTACTTC.

This clone was counted between two and nine times. This sequence joins TRBV29-1 and TRBJ2-7; 12 bases align to TRBD2. The germline V gene encodes CDR1 SQVTM and CDR2 ANQGSEA. The CDR3 runs to 12 residues. V was clipped by 7 bases and J by 6 bases; unmatched bases: 4. CDR3 in DNA: TGCAGCGCGATGACTAGCGGGAGCGAGCAGTACTTC. This translates into CSAMTSGSEQYF.

The V and J genes are TRBV7-2 and TRBJ2-7; TRBD1 is a possible D gene (6 bases). V was cut by 5 bases and J by 7 bases, with 15 bases left in between. Per germline, CDR1 SGHTA and CDR2 FQGNSA. The CDR3 is made up of 13 amino acids. This CDR3 is CASSEQQGLEQYF. The CDR3 region has the DNA TGTGCCAGCAGCGAACAACAGGGTTTAGAGCAGTACTTC.

This clone was seen a handful of times. The V and J genes are TRBV5-6 and TRBJ1-2; 7 bases are a match to TRBD1. This CDR3 has 13 residues. Trimming removed 2 bases from V and 2 bases from J; junction bases left unmatched: 0. Germline V gene lookup returns CDR1 SGHDT and CDR2 YYEEEE. The CDR3 DNA sequence: TGTGCCAGCAGCTTACAGGGGAACTATGGCTACACCTTC. Amino acid sequence: CASSLQGNYGYTF.

This clone was seen only a few times. The chain has TRBV5-1 and TRBJ2-3, with 9 bases matching TRBD1. V gave up 2 bases and J gave up 5 bases; unmatched junction bases: 15. Germline loops: CDR1 SGHRS, CDR2 YFSETQ. The CDR3 sequence is 18 residues long. The CDR3: CASSFYRHWDRAEDTQYF. CDR3 nucleotides: TGCGCCAGCAGCTTCTATCGACACTGGGACAGGGCTGAAGATACGCAGTATTTT.

This clone has more than one count but fewer than ten. V is TRBV7-2 and J is TRBJ2-1; D remains unclear. Trimming pared 2 bases from V and 0 bases from J, leaving 8 bases between. CDR1 SGHTA and CDR2 FQGNSA come from the germline V gene. The CDR3 is 15 amino acids. CDR3 sequence: CASSLHLFSYNEQFF. As DNA, the CDR3 is TGTGCCAGCAGCTTACACCTTTTCTCCTACAATGAGCAGTTCTTC.

This clone turned up a few times. V usage is TRBV5-1 and J usage is TRBJ2-3; 10 bases map to TRBD2. The CDR3 sequence is 15 residues long. V shed 4 bases, J shed 6 bases, and the junction held 8 bases outside the gene matches. CDR1 and CDR2 (germline): SGHRS, YFSETQ. CDR3 loop: CASSLLAGGIDTQYF. As DNA, the CDR3 is TGCGCCAGCAGCCTTTTAGCGGGAGGTATTGATACGCAGTATTTT.

Only a few counts were recorded for this clone. This chain links TRBV5-6 with TRBJ2-4; D not certain. CDR1 is SGHDT, CDR2 YYEEEE, per germline. Trimming stripped 0 bases from V and 2 bases from J, with 9 bases between. The CDR3 is 15 residues long. The CDR3 sequence is CASSLVGVTKNIQYF. CDR3 DNA sequence: TGTGCCAGCAGCTTGGTTGGGGTGACCAAAAACATTCAGTACTTC.